Here is one T cell receptor beta chain with its context. The antigen this receptor binds is unknown. Base qualities are not recorded, but no much larger clone differs from it by a single base. Based on the germline V gene (reference sequence), the CDR1 and CDR2 sequences are MNHEY and SMNVEV. The germline V and J ends show losses of 2 bases and 1 base respectively, and no gene match explains 2 bases of the junction. From the cysteine through the phenylalanine, the CDR3 covers 15 amino acids. The read is trimmed to its CDR3 DNA, 45 bases read in frame from base 1. These data originate in a study of vaccination effects on CD4 cells after COVID-19 (dated by TCRdb to the early 2020s). With respect to the entire study: Each participant got two doses of an mRNA SARS-CoV-2 vaccine, either BNT162b2 or mRNA-1273. Pre-vaccine samples from two convalescent patients were drawn 16 days and one week before the first dose, 142 and 148 days after COVID-19 diagnosis. In both COVID-19 convalescent patients and infection-naive vaccine recipients, the study compared SARS-CoV-2 spike-specific CD4+ TCR repertoires from before mRNA vaccination with those from after it. Altogether, over 9 COVID-19 convalescent patients and 4 SARS-CoV-2-naive healthy vaccine recipients made up the full study. The Oncomine TCR Beta short-read assay on an Illumina iSeq 100 was used to sequence cultures from other donors in the study.

The investigation overall reported the following: The study was limited by a small number of convalescent patients, and early post-infection timepoints were lacking. Marked clonal contraction was observed in both infection-induced and vaccine-induced clones at late post-vaccination timepoints, consistent with waning T cell responses. Among convalescent patients, the spike-reactive repertoire after vaccination was made up mainly of new vaccine-induced clones that were largely distinct from the clones induced by infection.

To identify antigen-specific CD4+ T cell clonotypes by their expansion, the ViraFEST assay first stimulated PBMC with viral peptide pools and then applied TCR sequencing. After more than 9 days of culture, CD4+ T cells were isolated with the EasySep CD4+ T cell isolation kit. Convalescent patients had PCR-confirmed SARS-CoV-2 infection between March and December 2020, before Alpha, Beta and Delta variants emerged in the United States. About 1.8 million PBMC per well were cultured with approximately 10 ug/ml peptides in IMDM containing around 5.3% human AB serum, approximately 9.9 IU/ml IL-2 and gentamicin. On days 3 and 7, half of the culture medium was replaced with fresh IL-2-containing medium. Unless noted otherwise, every peptide stimulation condition was grown in triplicate wells. PBMC were separated from whole blood using Ficoll-Paque Plus gradient centrifugation and were then either cryopreserved at -140C or used fresh. The QIAamp micro DNA kit was used to extract genomic DNA from the cultured CD4+ T cells.

The library was made by the immunoSEQ multiplex PCR assay. DNA from the CD4+ T cells that had been cultured and isolated underwent TCR beta CDR3 sequencing. For the original study's pipeline: The analysis removed non-productive TCR sequences, trimmed reads to the CDR3 region, and retained only CDR3s that were 7 or more amino acids long. Antigen-specific clonotypes were identified with the MANAFEST web app by comparing expansion in peptide wells against reference cultures. Positive clones required FDR<0.05 expansion versus reference and all other wells, odds ratio above 5, and frequency above 0.1% in two replicate wells. A clonotype was defined as cross-reactive if the clonotype was significantly expanded both in SARS-CoV-2 spike wells and in at least one common cold coronavirus spike condition. CDR3 similarity was assessed by Levenshtein distance using the stringdist R package, and unrooted trees were constructed with ape in R 3.6.1. This is the immuneACCESS table as TCRdb keeps it, with only in-frame sequences that have V and J called. A part of the clones is gone; compared with another copy, unresolved V genes explain less than half, and the rest is unexplained. Clone size and V and J calls were adopted from that table, with D and trimming inferred from the DNA. This sample lists 21,000 or so clones; roughly 70% were detected once. The biggest ten clones account for about 39% of the sample.

The sequence links TRBV27 to TRBJ2-1, and 7 junctional nucleotides match TRBD2. The source material was CD4+ T cells from PBMCs cultured with a peptide pool, sampled before COVID-19 vaccination. This TCR came from a human donor who had a prior SARS-CoV-2 infection. The CDR3 sequence is CASSLAGASYNEQFF. In nucleotide form, the sequence is TGTGCCAGCAGTTTAGCGGGAGCTTCCTACAATGAGCAGTTCTTC.